These 10 T cell receptor beta chains were all obtained from the same sample, sequenced in a study of regulatory T cells in long-lasting Graves disease. HTBI primers from iRepertoire and Arm-PCR of CDR3 regions yielded the TCR beta libraries. A single record per CDR3 protein comes from TCRdb applying MiXCR to the multiplex PCR reads. This sample has roughly 560,000 distinct CDR3 sequences, with 15% to 20% found just once. Described time point: newly diagnosed GD, antithyroid drugs for less than 3 months. RNA isolated from PBMCs was used to make the TCR library. The same specimen was also included in a second study, on T cells in Graves' hyperthyroidism and ophthalmopathy.

The sample in question was peripheral blood mononuclear cells (PBMCs), obtained at new diagnosis, from a patient treated with antithyroid drugs. These receptors came from a woman aged 40 to 65 with Graves disease.

The chain recombines TRBV5-5 with TRBJ1-2; 8 bases align to TRBD1. The CDR3 runs 15 residues. With V trimmed by 0 bases and J by 6 bases, 7 bases remained unmatched. Germline lookup yields CDR1 SGHKS and CDR2 YYEKEE (reference sequence). CDR3 amino acids: CASSLADRDPHGYTF. CDR3 nucleotide sequence: TGTGCCAGCAGCTTGGCGGACAGGGATCCACATGGCTACACCTTC.

The chain employs TRBV24-1 and TRBJ2-1, with 8 bases lining up with TRBD1. The CDR3 totals 15 residues. Germline CDR1 is KGHDR and CDR2 is SFDVKD. V was pared by 6 bases and J by 0 bases, with 3 bases of the junction left unmatched. In DNA form, the CDR3 reads TGTGCCACCAGTAGGGACAGGAGCTCCTACAATGAGCAGTTCTTC. Translating gives CATSRDRSSYNEQFF.

This clonotype has ten or more counts. The chain links TRBV6-1 to TRBJ1-2, with 10 positions matching TRBD1. Germline values: CDR1 MNHNS, CDR2 SASEGT. Unmatched junction bases numbered 5, after V lost 6 bases and J lost 4 bases. This CDR3 region has 14 residues. CDR3 nucleotide sequence: TGTGCCAGCAGCGGGGACAGGGGAGGCTATGGCTACACCTTC. Its protein is CASSGDRGGYGYTF.

This clonotype was observed at least ten times. The chain carries TRBV9 and TRBJ1-2, with unresolved D. The CDR3 is 13 amino acids. V was cut by 0 bases and J by 2 bases, with 5 bases left in between. Per germline, CDR1 SGDLS and CDR2 YYNGEE. The DNA for the CDR3 is TGTGCCAGCAGCGTAGACAAGAACTATGGCTACACCTTC. The encoded protein is CASSVDKNYGYTF.

The sample holds many counts of this clonotype. The V and J genes are TRBV2 and TRBJ1-1; D uncertain. The length of the CDR3 is 10 residues. V lost 8 bases to trimming and J lost 11 bases, with 12 bases between them. Germline lookup yields CDR1 SNHLY and CDR2 FYNNEI. In DNA form, the CDR3 reads TGTGCCAGCGTTGGTTCGGGCGCTTTCTTT. Translation gives CASVGSGAFF. The variable domain in full, completed from reference TRBV2 and TRBJ1-1, reads EPEVTQTPSHQVTQMGQEVILRCVPISNHLYFYWYRQILGQKVEFLVSFYNNEISEKSEIFDDQFSVERPDGSNFTLKIRSTKLEDSAMYFCASVGSGAFFGQGTRLTVV.

The chain is built from TRBV6-4 and TRBJ1-2; D gene uncertain. V was pared by 5 bases and J by 8 bases, with 9 bases between. Per the germline V gene, CDR1 is MRHNA and CDR2 is SNTAGT. This CDR3 spans 11 amino acids. CDR3 sequence (DNA): TGTGCCAGCAGTAGGGATATAGGCTACACCTTC. Amino acids: CASSRDIGYTF.

Many counts were recorded for this clonotype. The V gene is TRBV11-1, the J gene TRBJ2-1; D uncertain. The CDR3 contains 12 residues. The germline CDR1 and CDR2 sequences are SGHAT and FQDESV (reference sequence). Trimming removed 5 bases at V and 6 bases at J, with 8 bases between. This CDR3 is CASSILSNEQFF. The CDR3 DNA sequence: TGTGCCAGCAGCATTTTGAGCAATGAGCAGTTCTTC.

This clonotype was observed many times. The V gene is TRBV30, the J gene TRBJ2-1; the D is unclear. V lost 0 bases, J lost 15 bases, and 12 bases lay in between. Germline CDR1 reads GTSNPN; CDR2 reads SVGIG (reference sequence). This CDR3 has 11 residues. The CDR3 protein is CAWSVLRQTFF. In DNA, the CDR3 is TGTGCCTGGAGTGTACTACGGCAAACGTTCTTC. Drawing the rest from reference TRBV30 and TRBJ2-1, the complete variable domain is SQTIHQWPATLVQPVGSPLSLECTVEGTSNPNLYWYRQAAGRGLQLLFYSVGIGQISSEVPQNLSASRPQDRQFILSSKKLLLSDSGFYLCAWSVLRQTFFGPGTRLTVL.

This clonotype came up many times. V and J are TRBV24-1 and TRBJ2-1; D call uncertain. Trimming removed 4 bases at V and 1 base at J, with 10 bases between. Germline CDR1 is KGHDR and CDR2 is SFDVKD. The CDR3 is 15 residues long. CDR3 residues: CATSEKALSYNEQFF. The CDR3 coding sequence is TGTGCCACCAGTGAGAAGGCGCTTTCCTACAATGAGCAGTTCTTC.

This clonotype was found a few times. The gene calls are TRBV7-3 and TRBJ2-1; 11 bases align to TRBD2. Per germline, CDR1 SGHTA and CDR2 FQGTGA. V was clipped by 0 bases and J by 7 bases; unmatched bases: 5. This CDR3 region has 16 residues. The CDR3 loop is CASSLTIAGGANEQFF. CDR3 coding DNA: TGTGCCAGCAGCTTAACTATAGCGGGGGGGGCAAATGAGCAGTTCTTC.